The T cell receptor (beta chain) described here comes from a study of CXCR3-negative and CXCR3-positive naive CD8 T cells. Findings and limits, study-wide: Whereas both naive subsets had comparably high diversity, memory CD8+ cells had much lower diversity. Fresh PBMCs were used in most assays, and CXCR3 expression partially decreased after cryopreservation. Hydrophobicity was higher for TRB CDR3s found in CXCR3-positive naive cells than in CXCR3-negative naive cells.

Germline CDR1 reads LNHDA; CDR2 reads SQIVND (reference sequence). The CDR3 loop spans 16 amino acids. Carrying UMI labels, the TRB cDNA libraries were prepared through 5' RACE. TCRdb re-called the 5' RACE reads; one entry per CDR3 protein, DNA not given. With tens of thousands of distinct CDR3 sequences in the sample, the ten largest clones hold 0.53%. Naive CD8+ T cells displayed a CD45RO-CCR7+CD27+CD95- phenotype. Of note for this clonotype: Its antigen is undetermined.

This chain joins TRBV19 and TRBJ2-1. The sequence was obtained from a human donor in good health. Some clones in this sample may be carry-over from other donors' samples. The specimen was naive CXCR3+ CD8+ T cells from blood. Specified subset: CD45RO-CCR7+CD27+CD95- naive CD8+ T cells expressing CXCR3 (TNR3+). The CDR3 protein is CASSIDPLGSHNEQFF. Using reference TRBV19 and TRBJ2-1 for the parts outside the CDR3, the full variable domain is DGGITQSPKYLFRKEGQNVTLSCEQNLNHDAMYWYRQDPGQGLRLIYYSQIVNDFQKGDIAEGYSVSREKKESFPLTVTSAQKNPTAFYLCASSIDPLGSHNEQFFGPGTRLTVL.